This paragraph covers one T cell receptor beta chain sequence. Its target is not known. Measured with immunoSEQ multiplex PCR; TCRdb has only the in-frame clones, and not every one. The sample consists of fewer than 65,000 clones, about 90% of them appearing once. This sample is drawn from a study of OX40 agonist ivuxolimab in advanced cancers. Study results and caveats: On average, a greater number of expanded clones characterised CD8+ T cells relative to CD4+.

With V trimmed by 5 bases and J by 5 bases, 1 base remained unmatched. This CDR3 has 14 residues. Germline lookup yields CDR1 MNHEY and CDR2 SVGAGI. Sequences were derived from CD4+ or CD8+ T cells sorted from blood, sampled in a trial of the OX40 agonist ivuxolimab. The chain employs TRBV6-5 and TRBJ1-5, with TRBD1 identical over 12 bases. The source of this sequence is an adult with an advanced solid tumor such as melanoma, head and neck, liver or kidney cancer. The CDR3 DNA follows: TGTGCCAGCAGTAGGGACAGGGGGCATCAGCCCCAGCATTTT. Translated, it gives CASSRDRGHQPQHF.